These 29 T cell receptor beta chains originate from one sample sequenced in a study of blood T cells in healthy people across ages. A second roughly 6 to 12 cycle PCR used barcoded and J-beta primers. TCRdb redid the calling of the 5' RACE reads with MiXCR, one entry per CDR3 protein. The sample yields around 1,000,000 distinct CDR3 sequences, around 27% seen once. These same records also appear under a second study, on T cells of mothers and their children.

Sequencing input: blood. Receptor source: a girl aged 2 to 9 in good health.

This clonotype has more than one count but fewer than ten. The chain has TRBV5-1 and TRBJ2-3, with 8 bases matching TRBD2. The germline CDR1 and CDR2 sequences are SGHRS and YFSETQ. The CDR3 is 15 residues long. V was pared by 4 bases and J by 2 bases, with 6 bases of the junction left unmatched. CDR3 DNA sequence: TGCGCCAGCAGCCAGGAGACTAGCGACACAGATACGCAGTATTTT. Its translation: CASSQETSDTDTQYF.

The chain is built from TRBV27 and TRBJ2-1, with no clear D. CDR3 size: 11 residues. The V end lost 3 bases, the J end lost 8 bases, and 5 bases lay between the germline ends. From germline, CDR1 is MNHEY and CDR2 SMNVEV (reference sequence). The CDR3 nucleotides read TGTGCCAGCAGTTTCTTCCATGAGCAGTTCTTC. Protein: CASSFFHEQFF.

The sample holds a few counts of this clonotype. CDR3 sequence: CAISESRAKNIQYF. In DNA, the CDR3 is TGTGCCATCAGTGAGTCCAGGGCCAAAAACATTCAGTACTTC. The chain recombines TRBV10-3 with TRBJ2-4; D is unresolved. This CDR3 region has 14 residues. V lost 0 bases, J lost 1 base, and 4 bases lay in between. Germline CDR1 is ENHRY and CDR2 is SYGVKD.

The chain couples TRBV28 to TRBJ2-7; a weak D match, TRBD1 (6 bases). In germline, CDR1 is MDHEN, CDR2 SYDVKM. The CDR3 totals 16 residues. V was trimmed by 5 bases and J by 3 bases, leaving 20 bases between them. This CDR3 reads CASSPLRVGGGYEQYF. CDR3 nucleotide sequence: TGTGCCAGCAGTCCCCTACGAGTTGGGGGCGGCTACGAGCAGTACTTC.

This clonotype showed up just a few times. The chain is built from TRBV2 and TRBJ2-5; perhaps TRBD1 as D (5 bases). CDR3 length equals 12 residues. V dropped 11 bases and J dropped 2 bases, with 12 bases sitting between them. Germline loops: CDR1 SNHLY, CDR2 FYNNEI. The CDR3 DNA reads as TGTGCCGGAAGACAGTCACAAGAGACCCAGTACTTC. This gives the protein CAGRQSQETQYF.

In nucleotides, the CDR3 is TGTGCCAGCAGCTCAGCACAGACTGCTGAAAAACTGTTTTTT. Translated, it gives CASSSAQTAEKLFF. The chain has TRBV7-2 and TRBJ1-4, with D unresolved. CDR3 size: 14 residues. The germline V gene encodes CDR1 SGHTA and CDR2 FQGNSA. With 4 bases removed from V and 7 bases from J, the gap between germline ends came to 13 bases.

This clonotype showed up just a few times. The V gene is TRBV19, the J gene TRBJ2-1, with 9 bases fitting TRBD2. This CDR3 region has 19 residues. The J segment lost 8 bases and the V segment lost 5 bases, leaving 22 bases of the junction unmatched. The germline V gene encodes CDR1 LNHDA and CDR2 SQIVND (reference sequence). This CDR3 reads CASSPLPGGTSKQWDEQFF. CDR3 nucleotide sequence: TGTGCCAGTAGTCCCCTACCTGGGGGGACTAGCAAACAGTGGGATGAGCAGTTCTTC. Supplemented by reference TRBV19 and TRBJ2-1, the full variable domain reads DGGITQSPKYLFRKEGQNVTLSCEQNLNHDAMYWYRQDPGQGLRLIYYSQIVNDFQKGDIAEGYSVSREKKESFPLTVTSAQKNPTAFYLCASSPLPGGTSKQWDEQFFGPGTRLTVL.

Turning to this clonotype: A read error may produce the germline difference seen at one junction end. The gene calls are TRBV15 and TRBJ2-5; possibly TRBD2 for D (5 bases). The J call is in doubt because the DNA end fits TRBJ2-7 better. This CDR3 has 14 amino acids. Germline lookup yields CDR1 LNHNV and CDR2 YYDKDF (reference sequence). In nucleotides, the CDR3 is TGTGCCATCAGCAGAGATCTGAGCGGCTACGAGCAGTACTTC. Its protein is CAISRDLSGYEQYF.

The chain has TRBV2 and TRBJ2-5; TRBD2 matches 10 bases. The end of the DNA aligns better with TRBJ2-1, so the J call may be wrong. This CDR3 region has 16 residues. Germline values: CDR1 SNHLY, CDR2 FYNNEI. CDR3: CASSEYGLAALNEQFF. The CDR3 DNA is TGTGCCAGCAGTGAATACGGACTAGCGGCCCTCAATGAGCAGTTCTTC.

The V gene is TRBV5-1, the J gene TRBJ2-5; D might be TRBD2 (5 bases). With the DNA end fitting TRBJ2-7 better, the J assignment may be wrong. CDR1 and CDR2 (germline): SGHRS, YFSETQ. The CDR3 length is 15 residues. The CDR3 DNA is TGCGCCAGCAGCTTGGCCGTTTCGCGGCGGGACGAGCAGTACTTC. Protein product: CASSLAVSRRDEQYF.

This rearrangement joins TRBV15 to TRBJ1-4, with a possible D match to TRBD1 (6 bases). From germline, CDR1 is LNHNV and CDR2 YYDKDF (reference sequence). V dropped 3 bases and J dropped 5 bases, with 13 bases sitting between them. The CDR3 loop spans 15 amino acids. The CDR3 reads CATSSTRGGNEKLFF. CDR3 DNA: TGTGCCACCAGCAGTACCAGGGGTGGGAATGAAAAACTGTTTTTT.

This clonotype was seen a few times. This chain links TRBV15 with TRBJ1-2; the D gene is possibly TRBD1 (5 bases). Germline V gene sequence: CDR1 LNHNV, CDR2 YYDKDF (reference sequence). V lost 0 bases, J lost 3 bases, and 14 bases lay in between. The CDR3 contains 16 residues. The CDR3 region is CATSRDGAGLDYGYTF. The CDR3 DNA sequence: TGTGCCACCAGCAGAGATGGGGCAGGTTTAGACTATGGCTACACCTTC.

This clonotype was seen a few times. The chain joins TRBV29-1 to TRBJ1-1; D uncertain. With 0 bases removed from V and 5 bases from J, the gap between germline ends came to 7 bases. The CDR3 extends over 12 amino acids. Per germline, CDR1 SQVTM and CDR2 ANQGSEA. CDR3 nucleotides: TGCAGCGTTGAAGATCCAGGAACTGAAGCTTTCTTT. As protein: CSVEDPGTEAFF.

The CDR3 sequence: CASTGPRNSYEQYF. The CDR3 coding sequence is TGTGCCAGCACCGGTCCACGGAACTCCTACGAGCAGTACTTC. The chain links TRBV7-2 to TRBJ2-1; D is ambiguous. The end of the DNA is better explained by TRBJ2-7, so the J call may be wrong. The CDR3 loop spans 14 amino acids. Germline CDR1 SGHTA, CDR2 FQGNSA.

Remarks on this clonotype: One end of the junction does not line up with germline, which may come from a read error. This sequence joins TRBV7-3 and TRBJ2-5, with TRBD2 matching over 8 bases. Germline V lookup: CDR1 SGHTA, CDR2 FQGTGA. The CDR3 spans 15 residues. The DNA for the CDR3 is TGTGCCAGCAGCCTAACCGGGACTAGAGAAGAGACCCAGTACTTC. It encodes CASSLTGTREETQYF.

The chain employs TRBV29-1 and TRBJ1-4; D unclear. V was pared by 8 bases and J by 8 bases, with 15 bases between. Germline CDR1 reads SQVTM; CDR2 reads ANQGSEA. CDR3 size: 12 residues. CDR3 in DNA: TGCAGCCCAACTGATTTAGGGGAAAAACTGTTTTTT. It is translated as CSPTDLGEKLFF.

V and J are TRBV3-1 and TRBJ2-7, with TRBD1 matching 8 bases. The germline gives CDR1 LGHDT, CDR2 YNNKEL (reference sequence). The ends lost 0 bases at V and 2 bases at J; junction bases unmatched: 6. The CDR3 consists of 16 residues. DNA of the CDR3: TGTGCCAGCAGCCAAGATAGGGACAGGCTTACCTACGAGCAGTACTTC. Translated: CASSQDRDRLTYEQYF.

This clonotype was counted only a few times. The CDR3 region is CASRDSLSNIRYF. The CDR3 DNA reads as TGTGCCAGCAGGGACAGCCTATCTAACATCAGATACTTC. The V and J genes are TRBV12-3 or TRBV12-4 and TRBJ2-7, with D tentatively TRBD1 (6 bases). The CDR3 consists of 13 residues. The V gene lost 6 bases and the J gene lost 13 bases, with 22 bases spanning the gap.

Only a few counts were recorded for this clonotype. This sequence joins TRBV29-1 and TRBJ2-5; 9 bases agree with TRBD2. The J call may not be correct, given that the DNA end is closer to TRBJ2-1. CDR3 length equals 13 residues. Germline-derived CDR1 and CDR2 are SQVTM and ANQGSEA. The CDR3 nucleotides read TGCAGCGACCTAGCGGGAACCTACAATGAGCAGTTCTTC. Protein product: CSDLAGTYNEQFF.

The V call is TRBV29-1, the J call TRBJ1-1; TRBD1 aligns across 7 bases. This CDR3 spans 12 amino acids. Germline V gene lookup returns CDR1 SQVTM and CDR2 ANQGSEA. J lost 4 bases, V lost 8 bases, and 7 bases had no gene match. The CDR3 sequence: CSSYRGRTEAFF. In nucleotides, the CDR3 is TGCAGCTCATACAGGGGTCGCACTGAAGCTTTCTTT.

This clonotype was seen only a few times. This chain joins TRBV5-6 and TRBJ2-1, with D possibly TRBD2 on 6 matching bases. This CDR3 has 15 residues. From germline, CDR1 is SGHDT and CDR2 YYEEEE. Trimming took 4 bases from V and 10 from J, leaving 21 bases between them. The CDR3 DNA reads TGTGCCAGCAGCGGCGCCGCTAGCGCCTGGGGAGAGCAGTTCTTC. This sequence encodes CASSGAASAWGEQFF.

The chain has TRBV6-5 and TRBJ2-2, with a tentative D call TRBD1 (5 bases). V lost 5 bases and J 6 bases, leaving 13 bases between the germline ends. Germline CDR1 reads MNHEY; CDR2 reads SVGAGI. The CDR3 runs to 14 residues. The chain's CDR3 is CASSKTQGSGELFF. The CDR3 bases are TGTGCCAGCAGTAAGACTCAGGGATCCGGGGAGCTGTTTTTT.

This clonotype came up a few times. The chain links TRBV5-1 to TRBJ1-5; D is possibly TRBD1 (6 bases). CDR1 and CDR2 from the germline V gene are SGHRS and YFSETQ. The CDR3 is made up of 17 amino acids. Between the trimmed V and J ends, which lost 4 bases and 2 bases, there was a span of 19 bases. This chain's CDR3 is CASSVPSKNRGNQPQHF. The CDR3 DNA is TGCGCCAGCAGCGTCCCCTCCAAGAACAGGGGCAATCAGCCCCAGCATTTT.

CDR3 residues: CASSPLRGQSSNQPQHF. CDR3 nucleotide sequence: TGTGCCAGCAGTCCACTTAGGGGCCAATCGAGCAATCAGCCCCAGCATTTT. This chain uses TRBV27 with TRBJ1-5, with D possibly TRBD1 on 5 matching bases. V was pared by 5 bases and J by 1 base, with 18 bases between. The CDR3 contains 17 residues. CDR1 and CDR2 from the germline V gene are MNHEY and SMNVEV (reference sequence).

The chain recombines TRBV4-3 with TRBJ1-1; D remains unclear. CDR1 is LGHNA and CDR2 is YSLEER in the germline V gene. The V end lost 8 bases, the J end lost 0 bases, and 13 bases lay between the germline ends. The CDR3 covers 14 residues. The CDR3 nucleotides read TGCGCCAGCGCTCGGACGGTAATGAACACTGAAGCTTTCTTT. Translating it yields CASARTVMNTEAFF.

The rearrangement joins TRBV12-3 or TRBV12-4 to TRBJ1-2, with D unclear. The V gene lost 6 bases and the J gene lost 6 bases, with 23 bases spanning the gap. CDR3 length: 16 amino acids. The DNA of the CDR3 is TGTGCCAGCAGCTCCTTCGAATTTCCGGGTCTCAATGGCTACACCTTC. Its protein product is CASSSFEFPGLNGYTF.

This clonotype occurred a few times. The CDR3 here is CSARRRDGKNIQYF. The CDR3, as DNA: TGCAGTGCTAGACGACGGGACGGAAAAAACATTCAGTACTTC. The gene calls are TRBV20-1 and TRBJ2-4; D could derive from TRBD1 or TRBD2 (5 bases each). Deletions cut 2 bases from V and 4 bases from J, with 12 bases between. The CDR3 sequence is 14 residues long. Germline V gene data show CDR1 as DFQATT and CDR2 as SNEGSKA (reference sequence).

The rearrangement joins TRBV20-1 to TRBJ1-1, with 7 bases that match TRBD1. Per germline, CDR1 DFQATT and CDR2 SNEGSKA (reference sequence). V was clipped by 6 bases and J by 0 bases; unmatched bases: 4. The CDR3 consists of 13 residues. The CDR3 nucleotides read TGCAGTGCCGTGGGACAGCTGAACACTGAAGCTTTCTTT. It encodes CSAVGQLNTEAFF.

V gene TRBV7-6 combines with J gene TRBJ2-7, with 11 nucleotides matching TRBD2. V was clipped by 6 bases and J by 3 bases; unmatched bases: 7. The germline CDR1 and CDR2 sequences are SGHVS and FNYEAQ. The CDR3 is made up of 15 amino acids. The CDR3, as DNA: TGTGCCAGCAGTTTCGGACTAGCGGGTAACTACGAGCAGTACTTC. This codes for CASSFGLAGNYEQYF. The full variable domain, with the rest looked up from reference TRBV7-6 and TRBJ2-7, is GAGVSQSPRYKVTKRGQDVALRCDPISGHVSLYWYRQALGQGPEFLTYFNYEAQQDKSGLPNDRFSAERPEGSISTLTIQRTEQRDSAMYRCASSFGLAGNYEQYFGPGTRLTVT.